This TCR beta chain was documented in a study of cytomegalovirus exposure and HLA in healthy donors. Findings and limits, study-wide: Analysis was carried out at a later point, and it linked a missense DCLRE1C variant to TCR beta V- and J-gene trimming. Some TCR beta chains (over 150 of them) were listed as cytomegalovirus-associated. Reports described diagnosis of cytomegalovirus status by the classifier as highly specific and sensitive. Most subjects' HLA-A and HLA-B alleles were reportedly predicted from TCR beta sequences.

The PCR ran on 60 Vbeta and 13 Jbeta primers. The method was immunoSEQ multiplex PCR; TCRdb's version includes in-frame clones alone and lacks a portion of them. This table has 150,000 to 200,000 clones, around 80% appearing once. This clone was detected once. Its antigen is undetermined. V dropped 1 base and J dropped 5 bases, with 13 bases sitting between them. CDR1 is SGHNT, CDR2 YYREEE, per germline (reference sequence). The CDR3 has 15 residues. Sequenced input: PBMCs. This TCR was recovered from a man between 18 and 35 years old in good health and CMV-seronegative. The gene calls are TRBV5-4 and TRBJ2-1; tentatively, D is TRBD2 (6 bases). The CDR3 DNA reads TGTGCCAGCAGCTTGCGGGACTTCTTTAACAATGAGCAGTTCTTC. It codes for CASSLRDFFNNEQFF.